The following is a T cell receptor beta chain sequence with its context. The target antigen is unknown. This sample was included in a study of OX40 agonist ivuxolimab in advanced cancers. Study-level findings and limits: Partly responding patients at 0.1-3.0 mg/kg showed some of the smallest clonal expansion.

This table comes from immunoSEQ multiplex PCR, and its TCRdb copy is limited to in-frame clones, with some not included. The repertoire has some 67,000 clones, about 85% of them found once; the top ten carry about 0.83%. Deletions cut 0 bases from V and 4 bases from J, with 16 bases between. The length of the CDR3 is 16 residues. Per the germline V gene, CDR1 is SGHRS and CDR2 is YFSETQ. The rearrangement joins TRBV5-1 to TRBJ1-2; D is uncertain. This receptor was taken from an adult with an advanced solid tumor such as melanoma, head and neck, liver or kidney cancer. The sequencing used CD4+ or CD8+ T cells sorted from blood, collected in a trial of the OX40 agonist ivuxolimab. DNA for the CDR3: TGCGCCAGCAGCTTGGAGGGAGGCAGTCTATCCTATGGCTACACCTTC. Its translation is CASSLEGGSLSYGYTF.